This record covers a single TCR beta chain. Its target is unknown. Repertoires were generated with immunoSEQ multiplex PCR, while TCRdb's copy carries only in-frame clones and drops some. In the table there are approximately 6,100 clones, around 32% of which are singletons. This CDR3 has 17 amino acids. Germline values: CDR1 MDHEN, CDR2 SYDVKM. The V end was cut by 6 bases, the J end by 2 bases, with 19 bases between. The data were obtained in a study of T cell clonotyping in hematopoietic cell transplantation. Findings and caveats of the study: CD4 and CD8 repertoire contributions could not be separated without sorting. Recipient TCR diversity dropped after transplant; expanded clonotypes rose from day 30 to 180.

The material sequenced was peripheral blood mononuclear cells, taken 30 days after allogeneic stem cell transplant. The sequence was collected from a female patient aged 50-60 years who had an allogeneic stem cell transplant from an unrelated donor, so the T cells may come from the graft donor. Some clones in this sample may be carry-over from other donors' samples. The chain has TRBV28 and TRBJ2-2, with D possibly matching TRBD1 (5 bases). DNA of the CDR3: TGTGCCAGCAGGCGGACCCCACGACAGTCAAACACCGGGGAGCTGTTTTTT. Amino acids: CASRRTPRQSNTGELFF.